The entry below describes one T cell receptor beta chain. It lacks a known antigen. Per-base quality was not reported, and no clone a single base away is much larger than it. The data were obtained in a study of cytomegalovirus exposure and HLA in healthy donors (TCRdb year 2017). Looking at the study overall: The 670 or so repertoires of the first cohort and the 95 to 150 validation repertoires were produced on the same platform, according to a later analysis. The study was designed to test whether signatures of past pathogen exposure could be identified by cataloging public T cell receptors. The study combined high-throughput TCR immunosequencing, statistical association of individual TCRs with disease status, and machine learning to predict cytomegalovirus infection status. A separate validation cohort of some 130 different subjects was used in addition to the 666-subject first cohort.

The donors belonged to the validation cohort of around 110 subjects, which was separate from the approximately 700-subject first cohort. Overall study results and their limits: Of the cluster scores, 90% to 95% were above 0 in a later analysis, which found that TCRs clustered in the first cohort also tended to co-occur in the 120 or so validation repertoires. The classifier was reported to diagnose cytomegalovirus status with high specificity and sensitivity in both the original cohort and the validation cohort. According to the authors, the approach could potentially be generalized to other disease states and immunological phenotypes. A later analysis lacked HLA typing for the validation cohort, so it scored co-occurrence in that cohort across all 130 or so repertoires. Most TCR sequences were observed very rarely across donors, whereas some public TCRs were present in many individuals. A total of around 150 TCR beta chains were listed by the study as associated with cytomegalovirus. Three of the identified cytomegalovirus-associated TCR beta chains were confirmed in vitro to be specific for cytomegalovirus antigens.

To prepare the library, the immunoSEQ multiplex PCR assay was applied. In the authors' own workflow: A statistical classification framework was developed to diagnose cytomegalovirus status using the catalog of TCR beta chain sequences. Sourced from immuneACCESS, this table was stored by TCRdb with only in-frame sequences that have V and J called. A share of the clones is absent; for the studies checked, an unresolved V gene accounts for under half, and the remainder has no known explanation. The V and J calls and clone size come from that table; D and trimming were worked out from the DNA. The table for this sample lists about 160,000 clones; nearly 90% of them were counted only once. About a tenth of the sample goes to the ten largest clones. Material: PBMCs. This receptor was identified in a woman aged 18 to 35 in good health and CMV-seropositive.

This receptor has the CDR3 CASSVGQINTEAFF. The sequence in DNA is TGTGCCAGCAGCGTAGGACAGATAAACACTGAAGCTTTCTTT. In this chain, TRBV9 is recombined with TRBJ1-1; tentative D gene TRBD1, with 5 bases matching. V was cut back by 0 bases and J by 2 bases, leaving a gap of 8 bases between them. Reading from cysteine to phenylalanine, the CDR3 counts 14 amino acids. The entry retains the CDR3 DNA only, 42 bases that are in frame from base 1. CDR1 and CDR2 (SGDLS, YYNGEE) derive from the germline V gene.